These T cell receptor beta chains were read from a single sample in a study of a mutant IDH1 vaccine in newly diagnosed glioma. Repertoires were generated with immunoSEQ multiplex PCR, while TCRdb's copy carries only in-frame clones and drops some. The sample consists of about 23,000 clones, approximately 81% of them appearing once. No antigen has been identified for these receptors. Sequenced here: PBMCs, sampled from a glioma patient whose treatment included an IDH1 peptide vaccine. The receptors were gathered from a man in his forties with glioma. Each CDR3 is given with its conserved first and last residue. D genes are given only for firm matches. Clone size appears in some rows only: once, few, many, or a class for an expanded clone.

>TRBD2|-|TRBJ2-1|TRBV9
CASSVGGTSGPHNEQFF
TGTGCCAGCAGCGTAGGGGGGACTAGCGGCCCACACAATGAGCAGTTCTTC
>TRBD1|-|TRBJ1-2|TRBV4-3
CASSQKDRVNGYTF
TGCGCCAGCAGCCAAAAGGACAGGGTGAACGGCTACACCTTC
>-|-|TRBJ2-2|TRBV19
CASTNRYSNTGELFF
TGTGCCAGTACTAACAGATACTCGAACACCGGGGAGCTGTTTTTT
>-|-|TRBJ2-1|TRBV19
CASSLPQWNEQFF
TGTGCCAGTAGTTTACCGCAGTGGAATGAGCAGTTCTTC
>TRBD1|-|TRBJ1-2|TRBV29-1
CSASSHRGSNYGYTF
TGCAGCGCGTCCTCGCACAGGGGATCTAACTATGGCTACACCTTC
>TRBD1|-|TRBJ1-4|TRBV7-2
CASSLGGQAGLFF
TGTGCCAGCAGCTTAGGGGGACAGGCCGGACTGTTTTTT
>TRBD2|-|TRBJ2-2|TRBV13
CASSPRGVELFF
TGTGCCAGCAGCCCCCGGGGGGTGGAGCTGTTTTTT
>TRBD2|-|TRBJ2-7|TRBV18
CASSPRTSGSDEQYF
TGTGCCAGCTCACCGCGGACTAGCGGGAGCGACGAGCAGTACTTC
>-|few|TRBJ2-7|TRBV11-3
CASSPYGSNEQYF
TGTGCCAGCAGCCCATATGGATCTAACGAGCAGTACTTC
>TRBD1|-|TRBJ2-7|TRBV6-5
CASSRVDRGYEQYF
TGTGCCAGCAGCCGCGTCGACAGGGGCTACGAGCAGTACTTC